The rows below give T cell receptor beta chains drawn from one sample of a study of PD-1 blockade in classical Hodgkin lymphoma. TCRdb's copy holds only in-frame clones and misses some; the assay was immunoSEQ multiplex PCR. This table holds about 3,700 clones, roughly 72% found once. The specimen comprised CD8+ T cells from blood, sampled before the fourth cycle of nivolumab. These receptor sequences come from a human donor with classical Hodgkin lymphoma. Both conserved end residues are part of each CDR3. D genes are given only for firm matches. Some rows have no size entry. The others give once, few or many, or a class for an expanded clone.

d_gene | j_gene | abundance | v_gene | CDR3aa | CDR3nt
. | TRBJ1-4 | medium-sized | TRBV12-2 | CASRLAGAANEKLFF | TGTGCAAGTCGCTTAGCGGGTGCGGCTAATGAAAAACTGTTTTTT
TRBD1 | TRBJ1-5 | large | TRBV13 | CASSSQGLNQPQHF | TGTGCCAGCAGCTCACAGGGGCTCAATCAGCCCCAGCATTTT
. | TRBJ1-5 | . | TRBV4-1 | CASSQAEEWSNQPQHF | TGCGCCAGCAGCCAAGCCGAGGAATGGAGCAATCAGCCCCAGCATTTT
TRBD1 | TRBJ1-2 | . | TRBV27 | CASSLSTGWGYTF | TGTGCCAGCAGTTTATCGACAGGGTGGGGCTACACCTTC
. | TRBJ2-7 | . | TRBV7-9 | CASSPPRPGQNYEQYF | TGTGCCAGCAGCCCACCGCGTCCGGGACAAAACTACGAGCAGTACTTC
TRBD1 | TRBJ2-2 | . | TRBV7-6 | CASSLLGTGKNTGELFF | TGTGCCAGCAGCCTACTTGGGACAGGGAAGAACACCGGGGAGCTGTTTTTT
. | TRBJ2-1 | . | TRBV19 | CASRTDNEQFF | TGTGCCAGTAGGACTGACAATGAGCAGTTCTTC
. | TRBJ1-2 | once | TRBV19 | CASSIAPGALYGYTF | TGTGCCAGTAGTATAGCTCCAGGAGCTCTCTATGGCTACACCTTC
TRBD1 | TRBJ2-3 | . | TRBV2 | CASRPGTGGWGTDTQYF | TGTGCCAGCAGGCCCGGGACAGGGGGCTGGGGCACAGATACGCAGTATTTT
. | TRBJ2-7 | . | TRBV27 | CASSPGGLSYEQYF | TGTGCCAGCAGCCCCGGCGGGTTATCCTACGAGCAGTACTTC
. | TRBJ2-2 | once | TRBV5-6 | CASSLATADWTGELFF | TGTGCCAGCAGCTTGGCGACAGCAGACTGGACCGGGGAGCTGTTTTTT
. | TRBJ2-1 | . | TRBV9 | CASSDFGEQFF | TGTGCCAGCAGCGACTTTGGTGAGCAGTTCTTC
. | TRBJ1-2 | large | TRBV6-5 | CASRRGYGYTF | TGTGCCAGCAGGAGAGGGTATGGCTACACCTTC
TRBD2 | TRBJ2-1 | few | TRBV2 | CASSSSGGDYNEQFF | TGTGCCAGCAGTAGTAGCGGGGGAGACTACAATGAGCAGTTCTTC
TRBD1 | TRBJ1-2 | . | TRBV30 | CAWSFQGAWVGYTF | TGTGCCTGGAGTTTCCAGGGGGCGTGGGTAGGCTACACCTTC
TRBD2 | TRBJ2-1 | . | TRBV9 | CASSVVSGVAGEVRNEQFF | TGTGCCAGCAGCGTAGTTTCCGGGGTAGCGGGAGAGGTACGCAATGAGCAGTTCTTC
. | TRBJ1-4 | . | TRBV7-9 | CASRPPGGRGLHNEKLFF | TGTGCCAGCAGGCCCCCCGGTGGCAGGGGACTACATAATGAAAAACTGTTTTTT
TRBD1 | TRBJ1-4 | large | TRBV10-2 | CASSEPGQGLGSGKLFF | TGCGCCAGCAGTGAGCCGGGACAGGGGTTAGGGAGCGGAAAACTGTTTTTT
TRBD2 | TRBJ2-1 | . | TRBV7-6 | CASSLGTSGVAYNEQFF | TGTGCCAGCAGCTTGGGGACTAGCGGGGTGGCCTACAATGAGCAGTTCTTC
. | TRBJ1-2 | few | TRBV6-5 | CASSQRLNRKYGYTF | TGTGCCAGCAGCCAAAGACTCAACAGGAAATATGGCTACACCTTC
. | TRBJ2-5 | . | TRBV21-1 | CASSTVHGGSPLRETQYF | TGTGCCAGCAGCACCGTACATGGAGGGTCCCCTCTCCGGGAGACCCAGTACTTC
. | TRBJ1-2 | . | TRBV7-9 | CASSSTEYYGYTF | TGTGCCAGCAGCTCGACAGAGTACTATGGCTACACCTTC
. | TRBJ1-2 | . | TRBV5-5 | CASSARNNYGYTF | TGTGCCAGCAGCGCCCGAAATAACTATGGCTACACCTTC
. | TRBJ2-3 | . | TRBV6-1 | CASSERTRGSTDTQYF | TGTGCCAGCAGTGAACGGACGAGGGGGAGCACAGATACGCAGTATTTT
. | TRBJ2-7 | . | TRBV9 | CASSVEGEPYEQYF | TGTGCCAGCAGCGTAGAGGGGGAGCCGTACGAGCAGTACTTC
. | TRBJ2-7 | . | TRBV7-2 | CASSLEGLLEPTYEQYF | TGTGCCAGCAGCTTAGAAGGCCTCTTGGAACCCACCTACGAGCAGTACTTC
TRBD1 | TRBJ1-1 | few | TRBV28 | CASSATGVGTEAFF | TGTGCCAGCTCGGCGACAGGGGTCGGCACTGAAGCTTTCTTT
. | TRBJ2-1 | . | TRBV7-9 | CASSLGGPGNEQFF | TGTGCCAGCAGCTTAGGGGGGCCTGGTAATGAGCAGTTCTTC
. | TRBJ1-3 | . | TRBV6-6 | CASSYLNTIYF | TGTGCCAGCAGTTACTTGAACACCATATATTTT
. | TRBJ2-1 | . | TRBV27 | CASSPQQGLRLYNEQFF | TGTGCCAGCAGTCCCCAACAGGGCCTCCGACTCTACAATGAGCAGTTCTTC
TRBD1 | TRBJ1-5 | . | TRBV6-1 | CASSVGQATYSNQPQHF | TGTGCCAGCAGTGTGGGACAGGCGACTTATAGCAATCAGCCCCAGCATTTT
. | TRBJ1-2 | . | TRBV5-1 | CASSLMYSDTTFNYGYTF | TGCGCCAGCAGCTTGATGTATTCGGACACTACATTTAACTATGGCTACACCTTC
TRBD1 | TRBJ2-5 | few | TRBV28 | CASSPPRGRFRETQYF | TGTGCCAGCAGTCCACCCAGGGGGCGTTTCAGGGAGACCCAGTACTTC
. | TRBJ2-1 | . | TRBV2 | CASSEIVAGGYNEQFF | TGTGCCAGCAGTGAGATTGTAGCCGGGGGTTACAATGAGCAGTTCTTC
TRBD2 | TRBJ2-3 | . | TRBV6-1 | CASRRSGGVDTQYF | TGTGCCAGCAGGAGGAGCGGGGGGGTAGATACGCAGTATTTT
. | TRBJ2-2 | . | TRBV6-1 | CASIPGLGGELFF | TGTGCCAGCATCCCAGGGTTGGGCGGGGAGCTGTTTTTT
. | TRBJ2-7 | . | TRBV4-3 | CASSQDVSGISSYEQYF | TGCGCCAGCAGCCAAGATGTTTCCGGGATTAGCTCCTACGAGCAGTACTTC
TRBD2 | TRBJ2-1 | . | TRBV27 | CASSPEVAGGWSEQFF | TGTGCCAGCAGTCCGGAAGTAGCGGGGGGGTGGAGTGAGCAGTTCTTC
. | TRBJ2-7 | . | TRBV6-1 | CASSEGQGTPYEQYF | TGTGCCAGCAGTGAAGGGCAGGGAACCCCCTACGAGCAGTACTTC
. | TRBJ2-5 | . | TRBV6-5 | CASSFTGYQETQYF | TGTGCCAGCAGTTTCACAGGGTACCAAGAGACCCAGTACTTC
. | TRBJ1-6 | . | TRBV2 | CASSGRFYNSPLHF | TGTGCCAGCAGTGGACGGTTCTATAATTCACCCCTCCACTTT
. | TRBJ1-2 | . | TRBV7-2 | CASSLPGSGYTF | TGTGCCAGCAGCTTACCCGGGTCTGGCTACACCTTC
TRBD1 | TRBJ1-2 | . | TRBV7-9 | CASTGQGTHGYTF | TGTGCCAGCACCGGACAGGGAACCCACGGCTACACCTTC
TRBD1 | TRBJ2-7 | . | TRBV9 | CASSVVGTARSYEQYF | TGTGCCAGCAGCGTAGTGGGGACAGCACGCTCCTACGAGCAGTACTTC
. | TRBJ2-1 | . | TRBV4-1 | CASSQRIGRDQKLQEQFF | TGCGCCAGCAGCCAACGAATTGGACGGGATCAAAAGCTACAAGAGCAGTTCTTC
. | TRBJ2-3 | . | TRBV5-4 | CASSRQSGTDTQYF | TGTGCCAGCAGCCGACAGAGCGGCACAGATACGCAGTATTTT
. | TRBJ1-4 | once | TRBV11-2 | CASSLAWSNEKLFF | TGTGCCAGCAGCTTAGCCTGGTCTAATGAAAAACTGTTTTTT
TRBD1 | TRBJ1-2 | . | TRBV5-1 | CASSSGLDREPYGYTF | TGCGCCAGCAGCTCCGGATTAGACAGGGAGCCCTATGGCTACACCTTC
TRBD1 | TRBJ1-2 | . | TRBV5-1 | CASSSGQGANYGYTF | TGCGCCAGCAGCTCCGGACAGGGAGCTAACTATGGCTACACCTTC
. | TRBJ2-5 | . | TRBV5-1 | CASSFVVYQETQYF | TGCGCCAGCAGCTTCGTAGTGTACCAAGAGACCCAGTACTTC